One and the same sample provided the 20 T cell receptor beta chains below, sequenced in a study of T cell responses to AZD1222 COVID-19 vaccine. The data were produced by immunoSEQ multiplex PCR, yet TCRdb's version contains in-frame clones alone and is incomplete. The table shows roughly 110,000 clones, with roughly 87% occurring only once. The source material was peripheral blood, sampled 28 days after the second AZD1222 dose. These TCRs come from an adult who received the AZD1222 COVID-19 vaccine.

The chain carries TRBV9 and TRBJ1-1, with a tentative D call TRBD1 (5 bases). This CDR3 contains 17 residues. Germline CDR1 is SGDLS and CDR2 is YYNGEE. V was shortened by 4 bases and J by 0 bases, with 19 bases between the two germline ends. The CDR3 sequence is CASSKGQSGYMNTEAFF. Written as DNA, the CDR3 is TGTGCCAGCAGCAAGGGGCAATCAGGGTACATGAACACTGAAGCTTTCTTT. The full variable domain, its missing parts supplied by reference TRBV9 and TRBJ1-1, is DSGVTQTPKHLITATGQRVTLRCSPRSGDLSVYWYQQSLDQGLQFLIQYYNGEERAKGNILERFSAQQFPDLHSELNLSSLELGDSALYFCASSKGQSGYMNTEAFFGQGTRLTVV.

The chain employs TRBV3-1 (or the pseudogene TRBV3-2) and TRBJ2-1; no clear D. The length of the CDR3 is 16 residues. CDR1 and CDR2 from the germline V gene are LGHDT and YNNKEL (reference sequence). Deletions cut 4 bases from V and 4 bases from J, with 17 bases between. The CDR3 loop is CASSPVRQKMYNEQFF. The CDR3, as DNA: TGTGCCAGCAGCCCAGTAAGGCAGAAGATGTACAATGAGCAGTTCTTC.

V gene TRBV6-5 combines with J gene TRBJ1-6; the D is unclear. The CDR3 consists of 12 residues. Germline V gives CDR1 MNHEY, CDR2 SVGAGI. The V and J ends lost 8 bases and 5 bases respectively, with 7 bases between them. CDR3 loop: CASGRNNSPLHF. CDR3 DNA sequence: TGTGCCAGCGGGAGGAATAATTCACCCCTCCACTTT.

The rearrangement joins TRBV15 to TRBJ1-2; D is undetermined. Trimming stripped 0 bases from V and 4 bases from J, with 12 bases between. The germline gives CDR1 LNHNV, CDR2 YYDKDF (reference sequence). This CDR3 is built from 15 residues. CDR3 loop: CATSRDSTAPYGYTF. The CDR3 DNA follows: TGTGCCACCAGCAGAGATTCTACGGCGCCCTATGGCTACACCTTC.

The chain links TRBV3-1 (or the pseudogene TRBV3-2) to TRBJ1-1; the match to TRBD1 covers 7 bases. CDR1 is LGHDT, CDR2 YNNKEL, per germline (reference sequence). This CDR3 spans 14 amino acids. The V gene end was trimmed by 5 bases and the J gene end by 2 bases; junction bases not matched to a gene: 5. The CDR3 spells CASSFTGDNTEAFF. CDR3 bases: TGTGCCAGCAGCTTTACAGGGGATAACACTGAAGCTTTCTTT.

The J gene is TRBJ1-2, the V gene TRBV5-1; TRBD1 matches at 9 bases. Germline CDR1 SGHRS, CDR2 YFSETQ. The V gene end was trimmed by 0 bases and the J gene end by 4 bases; junction bases not matched to a gene: 13. The length of the CDR3 is 18 residues. Written as DNA, the CDR3 is TGCGCCAGCAGCTTGGACGGCTCCGGGACAGGGCGCAGCTATGGCTACACCTTC. Translated, it gives CASSLDGSGTGRSYGYTF. Full variable domain (missing parts from reference TRBV5-1 and TRBJ1-2): KAGVTQTPRYLIKTRGQQVTLSCSPISGHRSVSWYQQTPGQGLQFLFEYFSETQRNKGNFPGRFSGRQFSNSRSEMNVSTLELGDSALYLCASSLDGSGTGRSYGYTFGSGTRLTVV.

The rearrangement joins TRBV27 to TRBJ2-1, with 7 bases fitting TRBD2. The CDR3 has 18 residues. Germline CDR1 reads MNHEY; CDR2 reads SMNVEV (reference sequence). V shed 6 bases, J shed 0 bases, and the junction held 14 bases outside the gene matches. The CDR3 is CASSTRGGDISSYNEQFF. The CDR3 DNA sequence: TGTGCCAGCAGCACCCGCGGGGGAGACATCTCCTCCTACAATGAGCAGTTCTTC.

This chain joins TRBV18 and TRBJ2-1; 10 bases are a match to TRBD2. V shed 5 bases and J 6 bases; nucleotides not matched to a gene: 7. The CDR3 is 15 amino acids. Germline V gene lookup returns CDR1 KGHSH and CDR2 LQKENI. The CDR3 spells CASSATSGVTNEQFF. The CDR3 DNA follows: TGTGCCAGCTCAGCTACTAGCGGGGTAACCAATGAGCAGTTCTTC. Full variable domain (rest looked up from reference TRBV18 and TRBJ2-1): NAGVMQNPRHLVRRRGQEARLRCSPMKGHSHVYWYRQLPEEGLKFMVYLQKENIIDESGMPKERFSAEFPKEGPSILRIQQVVRGDSAAYFCASSATSGVTNEQFFGPGTRLTVL.

This rearrangement joins TRBV7-2 to TRBJ2-7, with 9 bases matching TRBD2. This CDR3 has 15 residues. V was clipped by 2 bases and J by 6 bases; unmatched bases: 8. Germline assignment: CDR1 SGHTA and CDR2 FQGNSA. The CDR3 is CASSLLGGGALEQYF. The CDR3 DNA sequence: TGTGCCAGCAGCTTACTGGGCGGGGGGGCTCTCGAGCAGTACTTC.

This chain connects TRBV6-5 to TRBJ2-7, with D perhaps being TRBD1 or TRBD2 (5 bases each). V was shortened by 7 bases and J by 1 base, with 11 bases between the two germline ends. CDR1 MNHEY and CDR2 SVGAGI come from the germline V gene. CDR3 length equals 13 residues. The CDR3 DNA reads TGTGCCAGCAAGGGACGAGGGTCCTACGAGCAGTACTTC. It specifies CASKGRGSYEQYF.

The CDR3: CASSPQGGGGNIQYF. The CDR3 region has the DNA TGTGCCAGCAGCCCCCAGGGAGGGGGCGGAAACATTCAGTACTTC. The gene calls are TRBV7-2 and TRBJ2-4; perhaps D is TRBD1 or TRBD2 (7 bases each). There are 15 residues in the CDR3. Trimming took 5 bases from V and 6 from J, leaving 17 bases between them. Germline V gene lookup returns CDR1 SGHTA and CDR2 FQGNSA.

This clone came up once. The genes are TRBV9 and TRBJ2-7; D not resolved. Deletions cut 5 bases from V and 0 bases from J, with 9 bases between. There are 13 residues in the CDR3. Germline assignment: CDR1 SGDLS and CDR2 YYNGEE. The CDR3 reads CASRGPDSYEQYF. The CDR3, as DNA: TGTGCCAGCAGAGGCCCTGACTCCTACGAGCAGTACTTC.

The table lists this clone with a count of one. The chain combines TRBV4-1 with TRBJ2-3; D might be TRBD1 or TRBD2, each matching 5 bases. V was clipped by 0 bases and J by 2 bases, with 15 bases between them. CDR3 length: 17 amino acids. Germline V lookup: CDR1 MGHRA, CDR2 YSYEKL. DNA for the CDR3: TGCGCCAGCAGCCAAGATCATCGGGACCCCTCCACAGATACGCAGTATTTT. It codes for CASSQDHRDPSTDTQYF.

The V gene is TRBV6-2 or TRBV6-3, the J gene TRBJ1-1, with 9 bases matching TRBD1. This CDR3 is 15 amino acids long. The germline V gene encodes CDR1 MNHEY and CDR2 SVGEGT. The J segment lost 3 bases and the V segment lost 5 bases, leaving 7 bases of the junction unmatched. CDR3 amino acids: CASSREGQGYTEAFF. CDR3 DNA sequence: TGTGCCAGCAGTCGCGAGGGACAGGGCTACACTGAAGCTTTCTTT.

The V gene is TRBV5-1, the J gene TRBJ1-3; 8 bases align to TRBD1. This CDR3 comprises 15 residues. V lost 4 bases and J lost 3; bases outside the gene matches: 6. CDR1 is SGHRS and CDR2 is YFSETQ in the germline V gene. CDR3 region: CASSPTGGGGNTIYF. In DNA form, the CDR3 reads TGCGCCAGCAGCCCAACAGGGGGAGGTGGAAACACCATATATTTT.

The J gene is TRBJ1-2, the V gene TRBV7-8; 9 positions agree with TRBD1. Looked up from germline, CDR1 is SGHVS and CDR2 is FQNEAQ. V was pared by 0 bases and J by 1 base, with 3 bases of the junction left unmatched. The CDR3 contains 16 residues. The DNA for the CDR3 is TGTGCCAGCAGCTTAGCTGGGACAGGGAGTAACTATGGCTACACCTTC. Its translation is CASSLAGTGSNYGYTF.

With respect to this clone: This specimen includes other DNA sequences encoding the same CDR3. The J gene is TRBJ1-5, the V gene TRBV28, with 8 bases aligning to TRBD1. This CDR3 is 15 amino acids long. J gave up 4 bases and V 2 bases, and 4 bases lay outside the gene matches. Germline V CDR1 and CDR2: MDHEN, SYDVKM. In DNA form, the CDR3 reads TGTGCCAGCAGTTTAAGTGGACAGGGAAATCAGCCCCAGCATTTT. This encodes CASSLSGQGNQPQHF.

This sequence joins TRBV5-1 and TRBJ1-1; 9 bases are shared with TRBD1. CDR1 is SGHRS and CDR2 is YFSETQ in the germline V gene. The CDR3 runs to 13 residues. The J segment lost 8 bases and the V segment lost 4 bases, leaving 6 bases of the junction unmatched. The CDR3 spells CASSQGTGREAFF. The CDR3 DNA reads TGCGCCAGCAGCCAGGGGACAGGGCGGGAAGCTTTCTTT.

The V gene is TRBV19, the J gene TRBJ1-4, with D unresolved. With 3 bases removed from V and 1 base from J, the gap between germline ends came to 12 bases. The CDR3 is 16 residues long. The germline CDR1 and CDR2 sequences are LNHDA and SQIVND (reference sequence). The CDR3, as DNA: TGTGCCAGTAGTATCTTCAGGCGGGAAACTAATGAAAAACTGTTTTTT. Amino acid sequence: CASSIFRRETNEKLFF.

The chain has TRBV7-9 and TRBJ1-5; no clear D gene. V was pared by 1 base and J by 2 bases, with 6 bases between. The germline V gene encodes CDR1 SEHNR and CDR2 FQNEAQ (reference sequence). The CDR3 has 14 residues. CDR3 nucleotide sequence: TGTGCCAGCAGCTTAGGTCGGGGCAATCAGCCCCAGCATTTT. Translating gives CASSLGRGNQPQHF.